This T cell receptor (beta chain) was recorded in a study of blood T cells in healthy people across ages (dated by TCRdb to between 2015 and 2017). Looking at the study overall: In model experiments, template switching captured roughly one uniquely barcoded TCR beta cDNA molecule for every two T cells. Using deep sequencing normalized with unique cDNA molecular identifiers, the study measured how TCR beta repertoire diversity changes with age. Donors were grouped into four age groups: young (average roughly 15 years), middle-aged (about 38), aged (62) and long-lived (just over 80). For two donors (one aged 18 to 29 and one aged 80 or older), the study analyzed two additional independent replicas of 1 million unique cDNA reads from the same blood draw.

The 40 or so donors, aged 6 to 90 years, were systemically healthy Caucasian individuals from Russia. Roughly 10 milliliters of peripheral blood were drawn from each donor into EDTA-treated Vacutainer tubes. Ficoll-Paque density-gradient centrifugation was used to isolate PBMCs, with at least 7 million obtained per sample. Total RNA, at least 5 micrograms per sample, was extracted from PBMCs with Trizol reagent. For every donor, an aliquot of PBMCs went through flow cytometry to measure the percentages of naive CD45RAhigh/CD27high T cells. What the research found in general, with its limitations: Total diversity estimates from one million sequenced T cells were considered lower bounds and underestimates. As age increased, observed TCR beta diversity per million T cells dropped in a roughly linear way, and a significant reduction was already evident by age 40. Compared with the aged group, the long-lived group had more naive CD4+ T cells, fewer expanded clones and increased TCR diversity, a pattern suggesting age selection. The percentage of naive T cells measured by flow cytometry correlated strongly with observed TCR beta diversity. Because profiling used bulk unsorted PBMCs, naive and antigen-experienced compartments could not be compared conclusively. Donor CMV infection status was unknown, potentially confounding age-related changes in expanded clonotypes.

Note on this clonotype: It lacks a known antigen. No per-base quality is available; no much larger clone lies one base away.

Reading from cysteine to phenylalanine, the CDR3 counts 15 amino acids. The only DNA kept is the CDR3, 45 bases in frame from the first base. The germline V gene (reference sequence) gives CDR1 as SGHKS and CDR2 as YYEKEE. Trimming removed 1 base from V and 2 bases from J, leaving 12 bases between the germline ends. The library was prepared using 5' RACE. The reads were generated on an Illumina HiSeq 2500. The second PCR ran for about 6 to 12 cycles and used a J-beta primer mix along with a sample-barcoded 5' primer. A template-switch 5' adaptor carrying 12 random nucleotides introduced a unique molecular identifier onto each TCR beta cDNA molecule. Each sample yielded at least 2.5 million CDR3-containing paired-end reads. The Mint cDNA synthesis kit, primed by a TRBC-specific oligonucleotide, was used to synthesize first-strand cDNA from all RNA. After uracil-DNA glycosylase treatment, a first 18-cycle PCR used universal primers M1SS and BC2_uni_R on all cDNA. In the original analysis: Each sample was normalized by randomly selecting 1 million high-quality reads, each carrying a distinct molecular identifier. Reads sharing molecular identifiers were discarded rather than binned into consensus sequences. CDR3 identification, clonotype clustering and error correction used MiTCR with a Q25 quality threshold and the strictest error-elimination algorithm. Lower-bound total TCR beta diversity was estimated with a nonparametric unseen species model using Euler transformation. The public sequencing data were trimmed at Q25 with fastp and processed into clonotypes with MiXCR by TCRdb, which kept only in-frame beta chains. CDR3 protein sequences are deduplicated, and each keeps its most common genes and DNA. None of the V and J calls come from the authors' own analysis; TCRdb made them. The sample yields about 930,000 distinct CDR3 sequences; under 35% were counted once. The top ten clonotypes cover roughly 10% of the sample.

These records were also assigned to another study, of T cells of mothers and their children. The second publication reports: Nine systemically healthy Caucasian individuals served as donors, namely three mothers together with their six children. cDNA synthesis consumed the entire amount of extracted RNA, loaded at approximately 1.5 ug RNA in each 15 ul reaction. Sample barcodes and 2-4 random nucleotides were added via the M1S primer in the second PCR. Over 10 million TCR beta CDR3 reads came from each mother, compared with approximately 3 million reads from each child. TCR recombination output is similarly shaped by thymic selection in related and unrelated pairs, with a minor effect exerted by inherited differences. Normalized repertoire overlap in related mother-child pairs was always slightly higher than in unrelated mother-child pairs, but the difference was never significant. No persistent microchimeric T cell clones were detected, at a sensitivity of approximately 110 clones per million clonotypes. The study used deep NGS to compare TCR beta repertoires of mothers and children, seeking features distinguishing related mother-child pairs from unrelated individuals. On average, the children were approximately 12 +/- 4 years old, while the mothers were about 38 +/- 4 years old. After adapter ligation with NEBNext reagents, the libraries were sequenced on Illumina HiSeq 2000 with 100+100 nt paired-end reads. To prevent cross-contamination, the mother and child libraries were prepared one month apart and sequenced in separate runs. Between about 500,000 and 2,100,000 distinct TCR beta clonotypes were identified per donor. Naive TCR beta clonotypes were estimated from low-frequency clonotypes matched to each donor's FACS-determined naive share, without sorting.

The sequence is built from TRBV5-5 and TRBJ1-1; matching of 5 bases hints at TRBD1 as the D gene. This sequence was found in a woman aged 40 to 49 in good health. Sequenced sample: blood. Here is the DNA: TGTGCCAGCAGCTTGTTGGTTAGGGGTAACACTGAAGCTTTCTTT. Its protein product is CASSLLVRGNTEAFF.